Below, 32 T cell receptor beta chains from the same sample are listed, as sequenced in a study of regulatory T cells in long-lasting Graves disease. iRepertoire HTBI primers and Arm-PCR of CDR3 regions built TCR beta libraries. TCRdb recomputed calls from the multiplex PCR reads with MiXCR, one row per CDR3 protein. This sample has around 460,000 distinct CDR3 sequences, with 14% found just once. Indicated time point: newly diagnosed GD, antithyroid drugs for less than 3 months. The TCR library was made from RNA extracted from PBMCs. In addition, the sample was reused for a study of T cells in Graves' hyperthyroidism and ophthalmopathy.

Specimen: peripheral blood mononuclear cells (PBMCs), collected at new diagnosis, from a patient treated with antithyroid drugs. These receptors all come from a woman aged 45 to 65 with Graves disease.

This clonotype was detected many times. Here the CDR3 reads CASSLMGTGGVETQYF. CDR3 nucleotide sequence: TGTGCCAGCAGCTTAATGGGGACAGGGGGGGTAGAGACCCAGTACTTC. This chain joins TRBV7-3 and TRBJ2-5; 11 bases line up with TRBD1. With 1 base clipped from V and 4 bases from J, the junction kept 5 bases outside the gene matches. The CDR3 runs 16 residues. Germline CDR1 and CDR2: SGHTA and FQGTGA.

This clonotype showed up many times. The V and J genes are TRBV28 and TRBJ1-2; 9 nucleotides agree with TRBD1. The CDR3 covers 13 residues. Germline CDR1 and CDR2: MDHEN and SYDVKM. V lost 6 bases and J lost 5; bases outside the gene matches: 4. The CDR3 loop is CASRSGTGYGYTF. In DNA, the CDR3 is TGTGCCAGCAGGTCCGGGACAGGGTATGGCTACACCTTC.

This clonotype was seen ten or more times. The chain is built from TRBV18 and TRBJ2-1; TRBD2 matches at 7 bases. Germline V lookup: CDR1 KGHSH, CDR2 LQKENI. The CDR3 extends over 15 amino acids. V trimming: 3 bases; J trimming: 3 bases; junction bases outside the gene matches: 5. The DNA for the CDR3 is TGTGCCAGCTCACCCGCCGGGACTATCTACAATGAGCAGTTCTTC. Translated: CASSPAGTIYNEQFF.

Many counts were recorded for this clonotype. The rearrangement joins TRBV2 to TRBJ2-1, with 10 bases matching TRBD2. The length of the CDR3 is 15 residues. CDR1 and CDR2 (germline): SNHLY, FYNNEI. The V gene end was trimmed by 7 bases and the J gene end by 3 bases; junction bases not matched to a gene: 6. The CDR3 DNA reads TGTGCCAGCAAGAGCGGGAGGGCCCTCTACAATGAGCAGTTCTTC. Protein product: CASKSGRALYNEQFF. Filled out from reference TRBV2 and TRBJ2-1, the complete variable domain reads EPEVTQTPSHQVTQMGQEVILRCVPISNHLYFYWYRQILGQKVEFLVSFYNNEISEKSEIFDDQFSVERPDGSNFTLKIRSTKLEDSAMYFCASKSGRALYNEQFFGPGTRLTVL.

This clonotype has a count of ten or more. CDR3 in amino acids: CASSLGGGTQETQYF. CDR3 coding DNA: TGTGCCAGCAGCTTAGGAGGGGGAACCCAAGAGACCCAGTACTTC. The chain couples TRBV11-3 to TRBJ2-5; perhaps TRBD1 as D (6 bases). Trimming shortened V by 1 base and J by 1 base, and 10 bases separated the two germline ends. CDR1 SGHNT and CDR2 YENEEA come from the germline V gene. This CDR3 contains 15 residues.

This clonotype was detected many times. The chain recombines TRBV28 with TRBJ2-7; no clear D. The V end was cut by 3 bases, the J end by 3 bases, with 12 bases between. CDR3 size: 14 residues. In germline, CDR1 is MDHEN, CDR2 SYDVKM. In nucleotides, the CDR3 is TGTGCCAGCAGTTTTGGCGCGTACGTCTACGAGCAGTACTTC. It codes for CASSFGAYVYEQYF.

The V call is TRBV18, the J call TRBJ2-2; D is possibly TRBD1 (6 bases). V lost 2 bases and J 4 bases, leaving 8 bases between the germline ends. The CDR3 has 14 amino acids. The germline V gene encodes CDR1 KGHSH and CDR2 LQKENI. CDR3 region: CASSPTGSTGELFF. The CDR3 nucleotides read TGTGCCAGCTCACCAACAGGGTCCACCGGGGAGCTGTTTTTT.

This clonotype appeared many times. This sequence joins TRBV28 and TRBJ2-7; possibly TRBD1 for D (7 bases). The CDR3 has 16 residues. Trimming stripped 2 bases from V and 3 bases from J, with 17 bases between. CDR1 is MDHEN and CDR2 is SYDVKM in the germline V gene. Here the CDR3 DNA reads TGTGCCAGCAGTTTACCGCAGGGGGAGGTTTTCTACGAGCAGTACTTC. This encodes CASSLPQGEVFYEQYF.

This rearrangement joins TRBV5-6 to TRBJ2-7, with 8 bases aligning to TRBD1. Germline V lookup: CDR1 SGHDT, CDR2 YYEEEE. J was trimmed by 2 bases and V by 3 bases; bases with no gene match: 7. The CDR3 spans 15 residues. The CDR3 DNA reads TGTGCCAGCAGCTCCTCCGGGACAGGACCCTACGAGCAGTACTTC. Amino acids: CASSSSGTGPYEQYF.

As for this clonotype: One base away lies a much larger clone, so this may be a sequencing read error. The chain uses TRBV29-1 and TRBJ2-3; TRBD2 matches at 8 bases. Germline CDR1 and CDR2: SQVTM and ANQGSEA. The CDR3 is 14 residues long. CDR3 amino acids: CSVVVAGRTDTRYF. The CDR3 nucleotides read TGCAGCGTTGTGGTAGCGGGACGCACAGATACGCGGTATTTT.

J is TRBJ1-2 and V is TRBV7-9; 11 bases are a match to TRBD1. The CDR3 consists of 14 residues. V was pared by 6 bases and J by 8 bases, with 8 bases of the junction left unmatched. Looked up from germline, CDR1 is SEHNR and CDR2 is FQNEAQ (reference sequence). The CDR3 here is CASRTGQGAVGYTF. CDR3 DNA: TGTGCCAGCAGAACCGGACAGGGGGCGGTCGGCTACACCTTC.

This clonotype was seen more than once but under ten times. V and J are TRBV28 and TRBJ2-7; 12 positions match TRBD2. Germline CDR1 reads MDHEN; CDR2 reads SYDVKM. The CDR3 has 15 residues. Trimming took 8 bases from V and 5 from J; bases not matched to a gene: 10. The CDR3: CASGKLAGGFHEQYF. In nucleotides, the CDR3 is TGTGCCAGCGGAAAACTAGCGGGAGGTTTCCACGAGCAGTACTTC.

The DNA of the CDR3 is TGTGCCAGTACTCGAGGGGGGGCGAGGACAGATACGCAGTATTTT. Translation gives CASTRGGARTDTQYF. The rearrangement links TRBV19 to TRBJ2-3, with TRBD2 as a possible D gene (7 bases). Germline assignment: CDR1 LNHDA and CDR2 SQIVND (reference sequence). V gave up 7 bases and J gave up 3 bases, with 17 bases separating them. CDR3 size: 15 residues.

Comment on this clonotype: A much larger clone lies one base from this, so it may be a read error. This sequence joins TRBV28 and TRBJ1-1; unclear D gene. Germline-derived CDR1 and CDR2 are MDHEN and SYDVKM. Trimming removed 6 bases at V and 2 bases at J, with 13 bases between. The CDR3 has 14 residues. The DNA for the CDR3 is TGTGCCAGCAGGAGTGCAGGCGAAAACACTGAAGCTTTCTTT. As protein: CASRSAGENTEAFF.

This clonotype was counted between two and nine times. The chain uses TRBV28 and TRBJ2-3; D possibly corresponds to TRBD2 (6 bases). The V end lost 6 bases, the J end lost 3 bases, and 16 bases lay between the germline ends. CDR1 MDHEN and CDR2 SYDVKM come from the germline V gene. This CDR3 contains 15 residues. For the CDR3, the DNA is TGTGCCAGCAGACCTCTGACTAGTTTTACAGATACGCAGTATTTT. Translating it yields CASRPLTSFTDTQYF.

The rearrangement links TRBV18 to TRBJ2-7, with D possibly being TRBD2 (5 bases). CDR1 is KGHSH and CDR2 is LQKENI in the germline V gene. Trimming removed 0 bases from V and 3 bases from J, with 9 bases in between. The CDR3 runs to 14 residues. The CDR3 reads CASSPPVGDYEQYF. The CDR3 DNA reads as TGTGCCAGCTCACCACCGGTCGGGGACTACGAGCAGTACTTC.

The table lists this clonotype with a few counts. CDR3 DNA: TGTGCCACTACGACGGGAGGGCAAGGAGGTGAGCAGTTCTTC. It specifies CATTTGGQGGEQFF. The genes are TRBV10-3 and TRBJ2-1, with 8 positions matching TRBD2. Trimming at V came to 10 bases and at J to 9 bases, leaving 14 bases not matched to a gene. Germline assignment: CDR1 ENHRY and CDR2 SYGVKD. The CDR3 loop spans 14 amino acids.

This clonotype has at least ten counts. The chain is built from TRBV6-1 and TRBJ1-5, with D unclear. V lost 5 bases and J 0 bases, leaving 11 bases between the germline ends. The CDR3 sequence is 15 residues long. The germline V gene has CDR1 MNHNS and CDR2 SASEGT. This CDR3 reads CASSSRDGSNQPQHF. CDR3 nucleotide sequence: TGTGCCAGCAGTAGCCGCGACGGTAGCAATCAGCCCCAGCATTTT.

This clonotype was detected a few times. The DNA for the CDR3 is TGCAGTGCTTTTCATACAACTAATGAAAAACTGTTTTTT. Translation gives CSAFHTTNEKLFF. The V call is TRBV20-1, the J call TRBJ1-4; D gene unclear. V was pared by 5 bases and J by 0 bases, with 7 bases between. The CDR3 runs 13 residues. The germline gives CDR1 DFQATT, CDR2 SNEGSKA (reference sequence).

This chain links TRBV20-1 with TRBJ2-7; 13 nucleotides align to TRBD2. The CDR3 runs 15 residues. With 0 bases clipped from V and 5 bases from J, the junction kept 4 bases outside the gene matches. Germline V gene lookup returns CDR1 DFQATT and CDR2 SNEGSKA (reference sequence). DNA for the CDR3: TGCAGTGCTAGAGAGGGACTAGCGGGAAAAAACGAGCAGTACTTC. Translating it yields CSAREGLAGKNEQYF.

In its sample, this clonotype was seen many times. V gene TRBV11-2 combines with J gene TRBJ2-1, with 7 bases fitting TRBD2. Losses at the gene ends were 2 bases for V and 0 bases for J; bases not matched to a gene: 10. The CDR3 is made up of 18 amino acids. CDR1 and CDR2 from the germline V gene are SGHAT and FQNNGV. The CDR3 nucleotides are TGTGCCAGCAGCTTATCGGGGGAGGGAACGAACTCCTACAATGAGCAGTTCTTC. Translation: CASSLSGEGTNSYNEQFF.

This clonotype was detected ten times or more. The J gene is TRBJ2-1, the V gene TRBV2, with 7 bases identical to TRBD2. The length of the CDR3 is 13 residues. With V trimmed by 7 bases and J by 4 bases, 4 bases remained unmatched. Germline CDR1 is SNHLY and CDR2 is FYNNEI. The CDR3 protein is CASTAGVYNEQFF. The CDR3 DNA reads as TGTGCCAGCACGGCGGGAGTTTACAATGAGCAGTTCTTC.

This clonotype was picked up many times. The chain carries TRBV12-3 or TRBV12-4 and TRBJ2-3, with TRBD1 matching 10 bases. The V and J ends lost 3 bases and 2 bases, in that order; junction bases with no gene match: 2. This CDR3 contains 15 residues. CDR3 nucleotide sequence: TGTGCCAGCAGTTTGGGGACAGGGGACACAGATACGCAGTATTTT. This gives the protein CASSLGTGDTDTQYF.

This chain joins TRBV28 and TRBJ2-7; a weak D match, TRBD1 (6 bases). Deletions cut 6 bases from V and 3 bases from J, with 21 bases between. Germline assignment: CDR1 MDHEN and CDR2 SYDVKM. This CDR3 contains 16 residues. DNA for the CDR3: TGTGCCAGCAGCCAAGCCCGAACAGGGCAGATCTACGAGCAGTACTTC. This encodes CASSQARTGQIYEQYF.

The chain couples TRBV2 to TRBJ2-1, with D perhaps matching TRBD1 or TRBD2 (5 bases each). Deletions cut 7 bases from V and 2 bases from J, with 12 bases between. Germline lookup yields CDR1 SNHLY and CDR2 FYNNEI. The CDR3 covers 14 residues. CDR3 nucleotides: TGTGCCAGCAAGTCCGGGACCCCCTACAATGAGCAGTTCTTC. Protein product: CASKSGTPYNEQFF. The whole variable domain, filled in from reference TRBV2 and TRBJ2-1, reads EPEVTQTPSHQVTQMGQEVILRCVPISNHLYFYWYRQILGQKVEFLVSFYNNEISEKSEIFDDQFSVERPDGSNFTLKIRSTKLEDSAMYFCASKSGTPYNEQFFGPGTRLTVL.

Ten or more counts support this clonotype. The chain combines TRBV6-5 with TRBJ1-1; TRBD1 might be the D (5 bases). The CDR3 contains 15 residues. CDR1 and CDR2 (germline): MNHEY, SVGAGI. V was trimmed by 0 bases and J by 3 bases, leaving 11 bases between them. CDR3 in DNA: TGTGCCAGCAGTTACTCGATTAGAGGGGACACTGAAGCTTTCTTT. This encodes CASSYSIRGDTEAFF.

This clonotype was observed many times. DNA for the CDR3: TGTGCCAGCAGCTTAGAGGGGGACTACACAGATACGCAGTATTTT. This encodes CASSLEGDYTDTQYF. This chain joins TRBV7-6 and TRBJ2-3; tentatively, D is TRBD2 (7 bases). From germline, CDR1 is SGHVS and CDR2 FNYEAQ. The CDR3 loop spans 15 amino acids. The V and J ends lost 1 base and 2 bases respectively, with 10 bases between them.

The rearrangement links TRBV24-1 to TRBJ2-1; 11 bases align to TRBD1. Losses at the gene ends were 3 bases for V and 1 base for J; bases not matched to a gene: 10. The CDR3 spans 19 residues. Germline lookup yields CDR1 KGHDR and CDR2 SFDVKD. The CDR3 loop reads CATSDPGTGGGRSYNEQFF. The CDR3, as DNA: TGTGCCACCAGTGATCCCGGGACAGGGGGTGGGAGGTCCTACAATGAGCAGTTCTTC.

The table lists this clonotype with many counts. CDR3: CASSPPATSGYEQYF. For the CDR3, the DNA is TGTGCCAGCTCACCACCTGCGACTAGCGGATACGAGCAGTACTTC. V and J are TRBV18 and TRBJ2-7; TRBD2 matches 9 bases. Germline V gene sequence: CDR1 KGHSH, CDR2 LQKENI. V lost 0 bases to trimming and J lost 4 bases; unmatched junction nucleotides: 4. This CDR3 has 15 amino acids. Full variable domain (outside the CDR3, taken from reference TRBV18 and TRBJ2-7): NAGVMQNPRHLVRRRGQEARLRCSPMKGHSHVYWYRQLPEEGLKFMVYLQKENIIDESGMPKERFSAEFPKEGPSILRIQQVVRGDSAAYFCASSPPATSGYEQYFGPGTRLTVT.

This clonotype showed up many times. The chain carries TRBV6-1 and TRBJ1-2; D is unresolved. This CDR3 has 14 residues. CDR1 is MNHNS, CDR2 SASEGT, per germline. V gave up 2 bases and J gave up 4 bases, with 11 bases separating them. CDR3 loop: CASSEPTAIYGYTF. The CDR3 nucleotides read TGTGCCAGCAGTGAACCTACAGCGATCTATGGCTACACCTTC.

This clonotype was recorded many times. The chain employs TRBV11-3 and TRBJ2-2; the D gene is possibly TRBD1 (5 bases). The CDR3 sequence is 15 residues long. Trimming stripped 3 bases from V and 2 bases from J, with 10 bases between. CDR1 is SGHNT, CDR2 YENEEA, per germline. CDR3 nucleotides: TGTGCCAGCAGCTTCAGTCAGGGAAACACCGGGGAGCTGTTTTTT. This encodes CASSFSQGNTGELFF.

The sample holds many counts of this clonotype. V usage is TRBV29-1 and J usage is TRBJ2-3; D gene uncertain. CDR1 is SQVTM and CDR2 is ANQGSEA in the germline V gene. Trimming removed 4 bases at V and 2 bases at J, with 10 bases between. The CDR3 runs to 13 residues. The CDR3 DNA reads TGCAGCGTTGCTTATAGTTACACAGATACGCAGTATTTT. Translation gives CSVAYSYTDTQYF.